Shown below are 23 T cell receptor beta chains from a single sample sequenced in a study of cytomegalovirus exposure and HLA in healthy donors. PCR was performed using 60 Vbeta and 13 Jbeta primers. The method was immunoSEQ multiplex PCR; TCRdb's version includes in-frame clones alone and lacks a portion of them. The sample yields about 60,000 clones, 70% to 80% seen once. The sample taken for sequencing was PBMCs. The receptors here all came from a woman aged 55-70 years in good health and CMV-seropositive.

CDR3 loop: CASSIQGSTDTQYF. CDR3 in DNA: TGTGCCAGTAGTATCCAGGGGAGCACAGATACGCAGTATTTT. This chain links TRBV19 with TRBJ2-3; a possible D gene is TRBD1 (6 bases). Germline V lookup: CDR1 LNHDA, CDR2 SQIVND (reference sequence). V lost 3 bases, J lost 0 bases, and 7 bases lay in between. The CDR3 length is 14 residues.

The chain couples TRBV7-2 to TRBJ2-5; the match to TRBD2 covers 7 bases. V lost 4 bases, J lost 3 bases, and 11 bases stayed unmatched. Germline assignment: CDR1 SGHTA and CDR2 FQGNSA. CDR3 length equals 16 residues. CDR3 region: CASSSSGAAAKETQYF. CDR3 DNA: TGTGCCAGCAGCTCAAGCGGGGCGGCCGCTAAAGAGACCCAGTACTTC.

V and J are TRBV11-3 and TRBJ2-7, with 12 bases fitting TRBD1. The germline gives CDR1 SGHNT, CDR2 YENEEA. The CDR3 has 16 amino acids. Trimming at V came to 5 bases and at J to 1 base, leaving 6 bases not matched to a gene. CDR3 DNA sequence: TGTGCCAGCAGCAGATCGGGACAGGGGGCATCCTACGAGCAGTACTTC. It specifies CASSRSGQGASYEQYF.

The chain joins TRBV5-6 to TRBJ2-5; 11 bases are shared with TRBD2. Per the germline V gene, CDR1 is SGHDT and CDR2 is YYEEEE. The trim removed 2 bases at V and 5 bases at J, leaving 5 bases unmatched. CDR3 length equals 15 residues. DNA for the CDR3: TGTGCCAGCAGCTTCGTAGCGGGGGGGCGGGAGACCCAGTACTTC. Protein: CASSFVAGGRETQYF.

This clone was seen more than once but under ten times. The CDR3 sequence is CASSRQGGDTGELFF. The CDR3 nucleotides are TGTGCCAGCAGTAGACAGGGGGGCGACACCGGGGAGCTGTTTTTT. J is TRBJ2-2 and V is TRBV5-4, with 9 bases matching TRBD1. J gave up 3 bases and V 5 bases, and 5 bases lay outside the gene matches. Germline loops: CDR1 SGHNT, CDR2 YYREEE (reference sequence). CDR3 length: 15 amino acids. Complete variable domain (other parts from reference TRBV5-4 and TRBJ2-2): ETGVTQSPTHLIKTRGQQVTLRCSSQSGHNTVSWYQQALGQGPQFIFQYYREEENGRGNFPPRFSGLQFPNYSSELNVNALELDDSALYLCASSRQGGDTGELFFGEGSRLTVL.

The chain employs TRBV5-1 and TRBJ1-2; a possible D gene is TRBD1 (6 bases). Germline loops: CDR1 SGHRS, CDR2 YFSETQ. The V end was cut by 4 bases, the J end by 5 bases, with 15 bases between. The CDR3 runs 14 residues. The CDR3 here is CASSPDSQGYGYTF. In DNA, the CDR3 is TGCGCCAGCAGCCCGGACAGCCAAGGGTATGGCTACACCTTC.

The chain has TRBV29-1 and TRBJ2-3, with D maybe TRBD1 (5 bases). Germline-derived CDR1 and CDR2 are SQVTM and ANQGSEA. CDR3 length: 13 amino acids. Trimming stripped 7 bases from V and 0 bases from J, with 11 bases between. The CDR3: CSATRQSTDTQYF. The CDR3 nucleotides read TGCAGCGCTACGAGACAGAGCACAGATACGCAGTATTTT.

The DNA of the CDR3 is TGTGCTAGTGGTTTGGTATCACCAGGGTATAATTCACCCCTCCACTTT. Translated, it gives CASGLVSPGYNSPLHF. The chain carries TRBV12-5 and TRBJ1-6; D may be TRBD1 (5 bases). Germline CDR1 is LGHNT and CDR2 is FRNRAP. The V end lost 0 bases, the J end lost 4 bases, and 10 bases lay between the germline ends. The CDR3 loop spans 16 amino acids.

The J gene is TRBJ2-7, the V gene TRBV7-9, with 9 bases aligning to TRBD1. The J segment lost 3 bases and the V segment lost 4 bases, leaving 7 bases of the junction unmatched. The CDR3 extends over 15 amino acids. In germline, CDR1 is SEHNR, CDR2 FQNEAQ (reference sequence). The CDR3 DNA sequence: TGTGCCAGCAGCTCCCGGGGACAGGGAAACTACGAGCAGTACTTC. It is translated as CASSSRGQGNYEQYF.

V is TRBV18 and J is TRBJ1-2; D is undetermined. This CDR3 spans 15 amino acids. Trimming removed 6 bases from V and 4 bases from J, with 18 bases in between. The V gene's germline CDR1 is KGHSH and CDR2 LQKENI. The CDR3 sequence is CASSQNIEGSYGYTF. The CDR3 region has the DNA TGTGCCAGCTCCCAGAACATTGAGGGCAGCTATGGCTACACCTTC.

This chain connects TRBV6-5 to TRBJ1-1, with a tentative D call TRBD1 (5 bases). Germline CDR1 and CDR2: MNHEY and SVGAGI. The germline V and J ends were trimmed by 0 bases and 1 base, with 6 bases remaining between them. The CDR3 has 14 amino acids. Written as DNA, the CDR3 is TGTGCCAGCAGTTACTCGACAGCGAACACTGAAGCTTTCTTT. This gives the protein CASSYSTANTEAFF.

This clone was picked up a small number of times. A read error may account for a junction end that differs from germline. The chain couples TRBV5-6 to TRBJ2-1; 9 nucleotides agree with TRBD2. Germline assignment: CDR1 SGHDT and CDR2 YYEEEE. The CDR3 is 16 amino acids. The CDR3 region is CARSPWTSVEVNEQFF. CDR3 sequence (DNA): TGTGCCCGCAGCCCCTGGACTAGCGTGGAGGTCAATGAGCAGTTCTTC.

With regard to this clone: Lacking the conserved final phenylalanine or tryptophan, this CDR3 likely reflects a read error. This sequence joins TRBV7-3 and TRBJ1-1, with TRBD1 matching 9 bases. The CDR3 is 13 amino acids. In germline, CDR1 is SGHTA, CDR2 FQGTGA. V shed 0 bases and J 10 bases; nucleotides not matched to a gene: 3. Here the CDR3 reads CASSLTPQGAAFY. The CDR3 nucleotides read TGTGCCAGCAGCTTAACACCACAGGGGGCAGCTTTCTAT.

The gene calls are TRBV27 and TRBJ2-1; D might be TRBD1 (8 bases). Per the germline V gene, CDR1 is MNHEY and CDR2 is SMNVEV (reference sequence). Trimming left V 2 bases short and J 11 bases short, with 28 bases between. The CDR3 runs 18 residues. The CDR3 is CASSLQITGGAEDGKQFF. In DNA, the CDR3 is TGTGCCAGCAGTTTACAAATCACAGGGGGGGCCGAGGATGGGAAGCAGTTCTTC.

This clone was counted a few times. The CDR3 here is CASSLLSRANTGELFF. Written as DNA, the CDR3 is TGTGCCAGCAGCTTGTTATCCAGGGCGAACACCGGGGAGCTGTTTTTT. This sequence joins TRBV7-2 and TRBJ2-2; the D gene is possibly TRBD1 (5 bases). Trimming took off 3 bases at V and 0 bases at J, with 11 bases between the two ends. The length of the CDR3 is 16 residues. CDR1 is SGHTA, CDR2 FQGNSA, per germline.

This clone occurred a few times. The chain couples TRBV4-3 to TRBJ1-1; 10 bases align to TRBD1. In germline, CDR1 is LGHNA, CDR2 YSLEER. With 4 bases clipped from V and 3 bases from J, the junction kept 2 bases outside the gene matches. This CDR3 region has 14 residues. The CDR3 is CASSLGTGDTEAFF. In DNA form, the CDR3 reads TGCGCCAGCAGCCTCGGGACAGGGGACACTGAAGCTTTCTTT.

As DNA, the CDR3 is TGTGCCAGCAAGAGCACTGAAGCTTTCTTT. This encodes CASKSTEAFF. This chain joins TRBV6-6 and TRBJ1-1; the D is unclear. Trimming left V 7 bases short and J 4 bases short, with 4 bases between. Germline CDR1 MNHNY, CDR2 SVGAGI (reference sequence). The length of the CDR3 is 10 residues.

As to this clone: One junction end does not reproduce the germline sequence, and a read error may be involved. The CDR3 spells CSSSLASGFHEQYF. CDR3 coding DNA: TGTTCCAGCAGCTTAGCCTCCGGGTTCCACGAGCAGTACTTC. V is TRBV7-9 and J is TRBJ2-7; D unresolved. Germline V gene data show CDR1 as SEHNR and CDR2 as FQNEAQ (reference sequence). The CDR3 extends over 14 amino acids.

The chain is built from TRBV11-2 and TRBJ1-4; D gene ambiguous. This CDR3 region has 16 residues. V was trimmed by 1 base and J by 6 bases, leaving 15 bases between them. CDR1 and CDR2 from the germline V gene are SGHAT and FQNNGV. As DNA, the CDR3 is TGTGCCAGCAGCTTAGGGATGAGGACTGCGGATGAAAAACTGTTTTTT. This sequence encodes CASSLGMRTADEKLFF. The variable domain in full, with the rest retrieved from reference TRBV11-2 and TRBJ1-4, is EAGVAQSPRYKIIEKRQSVAFWCNPISGHATLYWYQQILGQGPKLLIQFQNNGVVDDSQLPKDRFSAERLKGVDSTLKIQPAKLEDSAVYLCASSLGMRTADEKLFFGSGTQLSVL.

J is TRBJ2-5 and V is TRBV5-4; D is perhaps TRBD1 (7 bases). In germline, CDR1 is SGHNT, CDR2 YYREEE (reference sequence). The CDR3 is 17 amino acids. V was shortened by 4 bases and J by 4 bases, with 23 bases between the two germline ends. CDR3 residues: CASSEGGLNRGGETQYF. CDR3 nucleotides: TGTGCCAGCAGCGAAGGGGGGCTAAACAGGGGCGGAGAGACCCAGTACTTC.

This chain links TRBV5-5 with TRBJ2-1, with a possible D match to TRBD2 (5 bases). CDR1 and CDR2 (germline): SGHKS, YYEKEE (reference sequence). Trimming cost V 1 base and J 5 bases, with 10 bases left between them. There are 14 residues in the CDR3. The DNA for the CDR3 is TGTGCCAGCAGCTTGATTCTAGCAAACAATGAGCAGTTCTTC. Translation gives CASSLILANNEQFF.

This clone was counted a single time. This chain links TRBV9 with TRBJ2-3; 11 positions agree with TRBD2. CDR3 length: 17 amino acids. Per germline, CDR1 SGDLS and CDR2 YYNGEE. J was trimmed by 1 base and V by 1 base; bases with no gene match: 5. The CDR3 region is CASSVPLLAGGTDTQYF. The CDR3 DNA sequence: TGTGCCAGCAGCGTACCGCTACTAGCGGGGGGCACAGATACGCAGTATTTT.

The rearrangement links TRBV7-8 to TRBJ1-1; no firm D call. V lost 1 base and J lost 1, with 4 bases in between. Germline loops: CDR1 SGHVS, CDR2 FQNEAQ. There are 13 residues in the CDR3. CDR3 residues: CASSLGANTEAFF. The DNA for the CDR3 is TGTGCCAGCAGCTTAGGGGCGAACACTGAAGCTTTCTTT.